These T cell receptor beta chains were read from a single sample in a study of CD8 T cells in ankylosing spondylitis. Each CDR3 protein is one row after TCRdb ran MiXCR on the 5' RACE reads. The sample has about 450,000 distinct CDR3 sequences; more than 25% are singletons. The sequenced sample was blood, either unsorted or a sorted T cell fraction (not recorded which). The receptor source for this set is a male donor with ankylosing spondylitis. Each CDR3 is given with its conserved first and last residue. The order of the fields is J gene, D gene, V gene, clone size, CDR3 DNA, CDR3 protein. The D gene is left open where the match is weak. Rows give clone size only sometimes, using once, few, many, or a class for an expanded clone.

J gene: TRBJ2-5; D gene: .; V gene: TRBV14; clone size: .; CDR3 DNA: TGTGCCAGCAGCCAAGTGGGACCAAACCCTGGGATCGAGACCCAGTACTTC; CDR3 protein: CASSQVGPNPGIETQYF
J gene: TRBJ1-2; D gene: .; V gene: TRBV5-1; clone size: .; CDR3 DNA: TGCGCCAGCAGCCCCGGGACAAGCGCTAACTATGGCTACACCTTC; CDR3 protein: CASSPGTSANYGYTF
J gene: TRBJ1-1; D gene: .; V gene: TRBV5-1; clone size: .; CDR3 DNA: TGCGCCAGCAGCCTCAACTCCGGGCTGAGAGACACTGAAGCTTTCTTT; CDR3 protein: CASSLNSGLRDTEAFF
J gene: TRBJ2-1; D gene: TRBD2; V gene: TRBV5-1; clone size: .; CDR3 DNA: TGCGCCAGCAGCATGGTTAGCGGGAGCGGTGGTGAGCAGTTCTTC; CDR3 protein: CASSMVSGSGGEQFF
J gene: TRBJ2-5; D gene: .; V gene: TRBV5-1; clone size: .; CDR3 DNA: TGCGCCAGCAGCTTGTATGGCGCCCAAGAGACCCAGTACTTC; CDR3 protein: CASSLYGAQETQYF
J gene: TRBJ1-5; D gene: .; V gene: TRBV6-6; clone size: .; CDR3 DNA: TGTGCCAGCAGTTACGTCAGCAATCAGCCCCAGCATTTT; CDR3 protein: CASSYVSNQPQHF
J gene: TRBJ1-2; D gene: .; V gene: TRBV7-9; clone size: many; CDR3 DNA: TGTGCCAGCACGTACAGCTATGGCTACACCTTC; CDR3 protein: CASTYSYGYTF
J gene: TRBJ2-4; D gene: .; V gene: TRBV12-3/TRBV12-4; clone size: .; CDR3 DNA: TGTGCCAGCAGTTTGTCCCATGTCGGCGGCATTCAGTACTTC; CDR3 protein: CASSLSHVGGIQYF
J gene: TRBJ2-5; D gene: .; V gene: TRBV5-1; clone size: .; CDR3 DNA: TGCGCCAGCAGCTTGGCGGCAGGGACCCAAGAGACCCAGTACTTC; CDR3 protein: CASSLAAGTQETQYF
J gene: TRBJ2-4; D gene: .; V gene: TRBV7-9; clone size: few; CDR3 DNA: TGTGCCAGCAGCCATTCGGACACAGAAAACATTCAGTACTTC; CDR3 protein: CASSHSDTENIQYF
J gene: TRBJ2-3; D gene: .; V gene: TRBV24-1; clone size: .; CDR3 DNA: TGTGCCACCAGTGATTTGTCGCGGGGAGAAACAGATACGCAGTATTTT; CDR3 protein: CATSDLSRGETDTQYF
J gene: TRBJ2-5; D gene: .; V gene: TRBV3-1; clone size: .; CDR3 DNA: TGTGCCAGCAGCCGGGGGAATGAAGAGACCCAGTACTTC; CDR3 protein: CASSRGNEETQYF
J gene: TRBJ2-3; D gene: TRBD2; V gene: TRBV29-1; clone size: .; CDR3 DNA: TGCAGCGTTGATCCGGGTAGCGGGAGAACAGATACGCAGTATTTT; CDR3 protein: CSVDPGSGRTDTQYF
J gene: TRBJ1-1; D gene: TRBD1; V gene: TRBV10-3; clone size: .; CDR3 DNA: TGTGCCATCTTGGGACAGCTGAACACTGAAGCTTTCTTT; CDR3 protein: CAILGQLNTEAFF
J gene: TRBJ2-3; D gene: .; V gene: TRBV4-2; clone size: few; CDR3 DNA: TGTGCCAGCAGCCAAGATTCCCGGGAGTGGGGCACAGATACGCAGTATTTT; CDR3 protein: CASSQDSREWGTDTQYF
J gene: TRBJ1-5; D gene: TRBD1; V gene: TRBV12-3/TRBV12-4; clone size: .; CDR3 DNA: TGTGCCAGCAGTTTGGGGACAGGGAGACAGCCCCAGCATTTT; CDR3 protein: CASSLGTGRQPQHF
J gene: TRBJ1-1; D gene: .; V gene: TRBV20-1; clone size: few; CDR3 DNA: TGCAGTGCTAGTCGAGACACTGAAGCTTTCTTT; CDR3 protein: CSASRDTEAFF
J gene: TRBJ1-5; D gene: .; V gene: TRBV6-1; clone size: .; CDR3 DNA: TGTGCCAGCAGAACAGACTCGGGAATGGAGTACAGCAATCAGCCCCAGCATTTT; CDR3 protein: CASRTDSGMEYSNQPQHF
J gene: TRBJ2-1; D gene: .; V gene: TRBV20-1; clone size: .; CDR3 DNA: TGCAGTGCTAGAAAGGCCCTTAGCGACCAGTTCTTC; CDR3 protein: CSARKALSDQFF
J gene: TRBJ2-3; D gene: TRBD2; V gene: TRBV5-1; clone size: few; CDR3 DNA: TGCGCCAGCAGCTTGGCTCCTAGCGGGAGGGCTTGGAATACGCAGTATTTT; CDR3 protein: CASSLAPSGRAWNTQYF
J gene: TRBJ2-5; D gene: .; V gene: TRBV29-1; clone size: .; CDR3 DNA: TGCAGCGTTGAAGAGGGCAGCCGGGAGACCCAGTACTTC; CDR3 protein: CSVEEGSRETQYF
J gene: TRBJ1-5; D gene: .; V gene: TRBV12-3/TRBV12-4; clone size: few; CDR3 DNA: TGTGCCAGCAGTTTATTCTCGACGGGGTATCAGCCCCAGCATTTT; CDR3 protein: CASSLFSTGYQPQHF
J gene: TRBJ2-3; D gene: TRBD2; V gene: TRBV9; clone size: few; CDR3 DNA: TGTGCCAGCAGCGTAGATGGGGAGGGTACGCAGTATTTT; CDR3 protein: CASSVDGEGTQYF
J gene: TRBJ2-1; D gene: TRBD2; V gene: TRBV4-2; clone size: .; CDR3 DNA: TGTGCCAGCAGCCTAAACGTGCGGGAGGATGAGCAGTTCTTC; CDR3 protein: CASSLNVREDEQFF
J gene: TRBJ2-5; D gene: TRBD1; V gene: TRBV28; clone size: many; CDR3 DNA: TGTGCCAGCAGTAGCTTGACAGGGGGGATTGAGACCCAGTACTTC; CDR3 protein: CASSSLTGGIETQYF
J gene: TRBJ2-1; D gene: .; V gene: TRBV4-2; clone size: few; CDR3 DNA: TGTGCCAGCAGCCAAGATCCTACGGGACCCTACAATGAGCAGTTCTTC; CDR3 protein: CASSQDPTGPYNEQFF
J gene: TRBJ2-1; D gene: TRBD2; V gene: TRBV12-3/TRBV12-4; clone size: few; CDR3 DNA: TGTGCCAGCACCCCCGGGACTAGAAATGAGCAGTTCTTC; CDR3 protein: CASTPGTRNEQFF
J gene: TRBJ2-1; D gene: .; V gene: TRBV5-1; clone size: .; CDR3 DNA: TGCGCCAGCAGCTGGGACATTTACAATGAGCAGTTCTTC; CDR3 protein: CASSWDIYNEQFF
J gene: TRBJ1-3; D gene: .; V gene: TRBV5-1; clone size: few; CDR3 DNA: TGCGCCAGCAGCTTGGAGTTTCCCTCTGGAAACACCATATATTTT; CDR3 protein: CASSLEFPSGNTIYF
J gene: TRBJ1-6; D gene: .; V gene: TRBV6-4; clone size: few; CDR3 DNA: TGTGCCAGCAGCCTCGGGACTTATAATTCACCCCTCCACTTT; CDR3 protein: CASSLGTYNSPLHF
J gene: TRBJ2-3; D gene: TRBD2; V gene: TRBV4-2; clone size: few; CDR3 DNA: TGTGCCAGCAGCCAAGGTTCCACTAGCGGATACACAGATACGCAGTATTTT; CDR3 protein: CASSQGSTSGYTDTQYF
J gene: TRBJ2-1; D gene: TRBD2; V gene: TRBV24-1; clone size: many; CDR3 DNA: TGTGCCACCAGTGATCCCACTAGCGGGAGAGCCGGCTACAATGAGCAGTTCTTC; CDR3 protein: CATSDPTSGRAGYNEQFF
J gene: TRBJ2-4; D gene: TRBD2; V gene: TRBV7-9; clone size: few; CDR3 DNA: TGTGCCAGCGGGCCGAGCGGGGGAACACACATTCAGTACTTC; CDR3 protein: CASGPSGGTHIQYF
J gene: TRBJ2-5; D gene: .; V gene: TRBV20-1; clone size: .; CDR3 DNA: TGCAGTGCTAGAGACTACAGACCCCCTGGGGAGACCCAGTACTTC; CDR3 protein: CSARDYRPPGETQYF
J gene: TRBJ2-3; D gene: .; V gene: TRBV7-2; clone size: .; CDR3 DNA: TGTGCCAGCAGCCCGGACGTGGGGACCGATACGCAGTATTTT; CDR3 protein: CASSPDVGTDTQYF
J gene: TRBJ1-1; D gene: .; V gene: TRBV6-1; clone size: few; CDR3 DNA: TGTGCCAGCACCCAGGGCCCCCGAGGAATCACTGAAGCTTTCTTT; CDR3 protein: CASTQGPRGITEAFF
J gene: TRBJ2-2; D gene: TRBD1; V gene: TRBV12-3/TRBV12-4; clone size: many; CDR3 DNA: TGTGCCAGCAATACCCGGTGGGACAGAATCACCGGGGAGCTGTTTTTT; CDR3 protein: CASNTRWDRITGELFF